The 14 T cell receptor beta chains reported below all come from one sample, sequenced in a study of blood T cell repertoires in COVID-19. Sequenced by immunoSEQ multiplex PCR; TCRdb stores in-frame clones only, minus some. This sample has some 300,000 clones, with roughly 88% found just once. Sample: peripheral blood. All receptors come from a woman in her thirties who had recovered from COVID-19.

Points on this clone: The sample holds other DNA sequences that translate to the same CDR3. The chain combines TRBV12-3 or TRBV12-4 with TRBJ1-1; D possibly corresponds to TRBD1 (6 bases). Between the trimmed V and J ends, which lost 2 bases and 5 bases, there was a span of 9 bases. The CDR3 covers 13 residues. This chain's CDR3 is CASSLRGGTEAFF. In nucleotides, the CDR3 is TGTGCCAGCAGTTTAAGGGGGGGGACTGAAGCTTTCTTT.

This rearrangement joins TRBV5-1 to TRBJ1-3; D unresolved. Trimming took 4 bases from V and 4 from J, leaving 15 bases between them. Germline CDR1 is SGHRS and CDR2 is YFSETQ. CDR3 size: 15 residues. For the CDR3, the DNA is TGCGCCAGCAGCCCGAGAGTGCGTGAAGGAAACACCATATATTTT. This sequence encodes CASSPRVREGNTIYF.

The CDR3 DNA is TGTGCCAGCTCACCGGGAGAGGGCTCGGGCAATCAGCCCCAGCATTTT. The encoded protein is CASSPGEGSGNQPQHF. The chain has TRBV18 and TRBJ1-5, with D unresolved. V gave up 3 bases and J gave up 2 bases, with 14 bases separating them. The germline V gene encodes CDR1 KGHSH and CDR2 LQKENI. The CDR3 runs to 16 residues.

V usage is TRBV7-9 and J usage is TRBJ1-2; a weak D match, TRBD1 (6 bases). This CDR3 is 15 amino acids long. The germline V gene has CDR1 SEHNR and CDR2 FQNEAQ (reference sequence). V dropped 5 bases and J dropped 1 base, with 14 bases sitting between them. The CDR3 DNA reads as TGTGCCAGCAGCCCGGGGGGGGCGAATAACTATGGCTACACCTTC. It codes for CASSPGGANNYGYTF.

The J gene is TRBJ2-7, the V gene TRBV3-1 (or the pseudogene TRBV3-2), with D perhaps matching TRBD1 (5 bases). Trimming took off 0 bases at V and 5 bases at J, with 14 bases between the two ends. Germline values: CDR1 LGHDT, CDR2 YNNKEL (reference sequence). This CDR3 spans 15 amino acids. The CDR3 spells CASSQDLVRGDEQYF. CDR3 sequence (DNA): TGTGCCAGCAGCCAAGATCTTGTAAGGGGCGACGAGCAGTACTTC.

CDR3 nucleotides: TGTGCCAGTAGTATTAGGGGGGGAGACTATGGCTACACCTTC. Translation: CASSIRGGDYGYTF. This rearrangement joins TRBV19 to TRBJ1-2; D is possibly TRBD1 (6 bases). This CDR3 contains 14 residues. CDR1 and CDR2 from the germline V gene are LNHDA and SQIVND (reference sequence). The V gene lost 3 bases and the J gene lost 3 bases, with 11 bases spanning the gap.

This rearrangement joins TRBV5-4 to TRBJ1-4; D might be TRBD1 (5 bases). This CDR3 spans 15 amino acids. Trimming stripped 3 bases from V and 6 bases from J, with 15 bases between. Germline V gene lookup returns CDR1 SGHNT and CDR2 YYREEE (reference sequence). DNA for the CDR3: TGTGCCAGCAGCTCCTCCGGCGGGGGGGATGAAAAACTGTTTTTT. Protein: CASSSSGGGDEKLFF.

V is TRBV4-2 and J is TRBJ2-7; D possibly corresponds to TRBD2 (5 bases). CDR3 length: 16 residues. CDR1 is LGHNA and CDR2 is YNFKEQ in the germline V gene. V was shortened by 0 bases and J by 0 bases, with 12 bases between the two germline ends. The CDR3 spells CASSQETGKGSYEQYF. DNA of the CDR3: TGTGCCAGCAGCCAAGAGACGGGGAAGGGCTCCTACGAGCAGTACTTC.

The gene calls are TRBV11-2 and TRBJ2-3; TRBD1 aligns across 7 bases. Germline trimming cut 5 bases from V and 0 bases from J; bases unmatched to any gene: 5. The CDR3 is 15 residues long. The germline gives CDR1 SGHAT, CDR2 FQNNGV. DNA for the CDR3: TGTGCCAGCAGCCCGCGACAGGGTAGCACAGATACGCAGTATTTT. Protein product: CASSPRQGSTDTQYF.

The chain carries TRBV28 and TRBJ1-3; 11 nucleotides align to TRBD1. V lost 5 bases, J lost 4 bases, and 4 bases stayed unmatched. The germline V gene has CDR1 MDHEN and CDR2 SYDVKM. This CDR3 has 15 amino acids. The CDR3 DNA sequence: TGTGCCAGCAGTCCCGGACAGGGGGCAGGAAACACCATATATTTT. Translation: CASSPGQGAGNTIYF.

The chain joins TRBV27 to TRBJ2-1, with 7 bases that match TRBD1. The CDR3 runs to 15 residues. The germline CDR1 and CDR2 sequences are MNHEY and SMNVEV (reference sequence). Germline trimming cut 6 bases from V and 3 bases from J; bases unmatched to any gene: 8. CDR3: CASRMGTGVYNEQFF. As DNA, the CDR3 is TGTGCCAGCAGAATGGGAACAGGGGTCTACAATGAGCAGTTCTTC.

The V call is TRBV7-3, the J call TRBJ1-2; 10 nucleotides match TRBD1. The CDR3 loop spans 15 amino acids. V lost 5 bases and J lost 3; bases outside the gene matches: 6. Per the germline V gene, CDR1 is SGHTA and CDR2 is FQGTGA. In DNA, the CDR3 is TGTGCCAGCAGCCCCGGGACAGGGGCCCACTATGGCTACACCTTC. Protein product: CASSPGTGAHYGYTF.

V gene TRBV20-1 combines with J gene TRBJ1-6; D perhaps matches TRBD1 (6 bases). Germline CDR1 DFQATT, CDR2 SNEGSKA (reference sequence). The CDR3 loop spans 9 amino acids. The CDR3 DNA reads as TGCAGGAGGGGGTCACCCCTCCACTTT. Translation gives CRRGSPLHF.

The chain carries TRBV7-3 and TRBJ2-2; D gene uncertain. The CDR3 runs 14 residues. Germline assignment: CDR1 SGHTA and CDR2 FQGTGA. V was clipped by 4 bases and J by 7 bases, with 13 bases between them. The CDR3, as DNA: TGTGCCAGCAGCTCCCGCGGTCTGGGCGGGGAGCTGTTTTTT. Amino acids: CASSSRGLGGELFF. Combining the CDR3 with reference TRBV7-3 and TRBJ2-2 gives the whole variable domain GAGVSQTPSNKVTEKGKYVELRCDPISGHTALYWYRQSLGQGPEFLIYFQGTGAADDSGLPNDRFFAVRPEGSVSTLKIQRTERGDSAVYLCASSSRGLGGELFFGEGSRLTVL.